This is a list of T cell receptor beta chains from one sample in a study of T cells in localized non-small cell lung cancer. Profiling relied on immunoSEQ multiplex PCR, and the TCRdb table lists in-frame clones only, not all of them. Of tens of thousands of clones listed, over 80% are singletons. The material sequenced was peripheral blood mononuclear cells, taken before any cancer treatment. These receptors were taken from a man aged 40 to 70 with stage III lung adenocarcinoma. The CDR3 runs from the conserved cysteine through the conserved F or W. D genes are given only for firm matches. For some rows the clone size is stated as once, few or many, or as a class when expanded; others skip it.

V gene	clone size	J gene	D gene	CDR3 protein	CDR3 DNA
TRBV10-3	-	TRBJ1-2	-	CAISDPGNYGYTF	TGTGCCATCAGTGATCCAGGGAACTATGGCTACACCTTC
TRBV6-5	-	TRBJ2-2	-	CASNRQTRTPGSCFF	-
TRBV5-1	few	TRBJ2-4	-	CASSYQSTENIQYF	TGCGCCAGCAGCTACCAGTCGACAGAAAACATTCAGTACTTC
TRBV2	-	TRBJ1-2	-	CASRADRTNYGYTF	TGTGCCAGCAGAGCCGACAGGACAAACTATGGCTACACCTTC
TRBV5-8	-	TRBJ2-1	TRBD2	CASIHGRGIRHNEQFF	TGTGCCAGCATCCACGGGAGGGGGATAAGACACAATGAGCAGTTCTTC
TRBV18	-	TRBJ1-3	-	CASSLGAGGNTIYF	TGTGCCAGCTCGTTGGGTGCTGGTGGAAACACCATATATTTT
TRBV18	-	TRBJ1-2	-	CASSPDSSTNYGYTF	TGTGCCAGCTCACCGGATAGTTCAACTAACTATGGCTACACCTTC
TRBV10-2	-	TRBJ2-2	TRBD2	CATLAGGYTGELFF	TGCGCCACCCTAGCGGGGGGTTACACCGGGGAGCTGTTTTTT
TRBV4-3	-	TRBJ1-1	-	CASSRGRGKETEAFF	TGCGCCAGCAGCCGAGGACGAGGGAAAGAAACTGAAGCTTTCTTT
TRBV6-5	once	TRBJ2-5	TRBD2	CASSYGGGDEETQYF	TGTGCCAGCAGTTACGGGGGAGGGGATGAAGAGACCCAGTACTTC
TRBV7-9	-	TRBJ2-5	TRBD2	CASSLASSGGLETQYF	TGTGCCAGCAGCTTAGCCTCTAGCGGGGGGTTGGAGACCCAGTACTTC
TRBV18	-	TRBJ2-5	-	CASSPRSSQETQYF	TGTGCCAGCTCACCACGTTCGAGCCAAGAGACCCAGTACTTC
TRBV19	-	TRBJ1-3	-	CASSPWTSPSGNTIYF	TGTGCCAGTAGTCCTTGGACTTCGCCCTCCGGAAACACCATATATTTT
TRBV7-2	-	TRBJ2-3	-	CASSLASGPDTQYF	TGTGCCAGCAGCTTAGCGTCGGGTCCAGATACGCAGTATTTT
TRBV10-3	-	TRBJ2-3	-	CAISESRGAGDTQYF	TGTGCCATCAGTGAGTCGAGGGGGGCCGGAGATACGCAGTATTTT
TRBV4-1	-	TRBJ2-1	-	CASSPGGASSYNEQFF	TGCGCCAGCAGCCCAGGGGGGGCGAGCTCCTACAATGAGCAGTTCTTC
TRBV7-6	-	TRBJ2-1	-	CASSQGVLDEQFF	TGTGCCAGCAGTCAAGGGGTATTGGATGAGCAGTTCTTC
TRBV6-1	-	TRBJ2-5	-	CASTRTVRGETQYF	TGTGCCAGCACTAGAACGGTCAGGGGAGAGACCCAGTACTTC
TRBV7-9	few	TRBJ1-5	-	CASSPGQPEQPQHF	TGTGCCAGCAGCCCCGGACAGCCGGAGCAGCCCCAGCATTTT
TRBV27	-	TRBJ2-2	TRBD1	CASSNRGRTGELFF	TGTGCCAGCAGTAACAGGGGACGAACCGGGGAGCTGTTTTTT
TRBV6-1	once	TRBJ1-4	-	CASIARSVTNEKLFF	TGTGCCAGCATTGCGCGTTCGGTAACTAATGAAAAACTGTTTTTT
TRBV6-6	-	TRBJ2-3	-	CASSYSFGEDTQYF	TGTGCCAGCAGTTACTCGTTCGGGGAGGATACGCAGTATTTT
TRBV5-5	-	TRBJ2-2	-	CASSVLGAGELFF	TGTGCCAGCAGCGTTCTTGGGGCCGGGGAGCTGTTTTTT
TRBV30	few	TRBJ1-2	-	CAWSAKGESNYGYTF	TGTGCCTGGAGCGCCAAAGGGGAATCTAACTATGGCTACACCTTC
TRBV6-5	medium-sized	TRBJ1-6	-	CASTPGGYNSPLHF	TGTGCCAGCACCCCGGGGGGCTATAATTCACCCCTCCACTTT
TRBV30	-	TRBJ2-1	TRBD2	CAWSRLAGFYNEQFF	TGTGCCTGGAGTCGGCTAGCGGGGTTCTACAATGAGCAGTTCTTC
TRBV7-9	-	TRBJ2-1	-	CASSLVRTLKESSYNEQFF	TGTGCCAGCAGCTTAGTGCGGACTTTGAAGGAAAGCTCCTACAATGAGCAGTTCTTC
TRBV2	-	TRBJ2-3	TRBD2	CASSEDEREGGDTQYF	TGTGCCAGCAGTGAGGACGAGCGGGAAGGTGGAGATACGCAGTATTTT